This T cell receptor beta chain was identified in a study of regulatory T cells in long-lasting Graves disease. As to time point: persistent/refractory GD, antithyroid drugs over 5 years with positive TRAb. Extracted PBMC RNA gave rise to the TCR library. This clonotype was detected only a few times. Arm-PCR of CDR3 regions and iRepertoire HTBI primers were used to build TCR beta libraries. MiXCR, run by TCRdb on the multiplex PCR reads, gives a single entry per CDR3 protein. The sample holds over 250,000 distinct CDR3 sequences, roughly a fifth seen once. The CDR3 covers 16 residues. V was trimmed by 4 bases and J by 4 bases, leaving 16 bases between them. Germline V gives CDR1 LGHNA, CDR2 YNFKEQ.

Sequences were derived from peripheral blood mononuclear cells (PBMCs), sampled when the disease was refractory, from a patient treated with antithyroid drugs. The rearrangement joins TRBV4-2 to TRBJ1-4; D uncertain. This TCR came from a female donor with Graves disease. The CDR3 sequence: CASSPSDISDNEKLFF. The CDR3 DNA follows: TGTGCCAGCAGCCCGTCTGACATATCGGATAATGAAAAACTGTTTTTT.